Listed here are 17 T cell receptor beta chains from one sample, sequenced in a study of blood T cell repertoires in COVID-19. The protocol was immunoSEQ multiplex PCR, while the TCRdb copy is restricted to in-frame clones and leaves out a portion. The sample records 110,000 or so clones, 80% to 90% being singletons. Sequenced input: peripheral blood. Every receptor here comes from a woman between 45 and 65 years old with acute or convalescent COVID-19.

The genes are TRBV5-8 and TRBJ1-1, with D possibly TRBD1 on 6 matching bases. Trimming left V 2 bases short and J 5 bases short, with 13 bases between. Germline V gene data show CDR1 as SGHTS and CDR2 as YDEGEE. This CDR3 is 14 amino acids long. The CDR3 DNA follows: TGTGCCAGCAGCTTAGAGGGGGTTGGGACTGAAGCTTTCTTT. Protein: CASSLEGVGTEAFF.

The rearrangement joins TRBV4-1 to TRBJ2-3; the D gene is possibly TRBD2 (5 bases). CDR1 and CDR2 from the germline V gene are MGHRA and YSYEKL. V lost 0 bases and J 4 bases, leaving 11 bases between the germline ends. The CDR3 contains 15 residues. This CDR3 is CASSQDGFGADTQYF. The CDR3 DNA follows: TGCGCCAGCAGCCAAGATGGGTTCGGGGCAGATACGCAGTATTTT.

CDR3 amino acids: CATSDGHLGYTF. CDR3 DNA: TGTGCCACCAGTGATGGGCACCTTGGCTACACCTTC. V is TRBV24-1 and J is TRBJ1-2; unclear D gene. The V end lost 3 bases, the J end lost 7 bases, and 8 bases lay between the germline ends. The V gene's germline CDR1 is KGHDR and CDR2 SFDVKD. The CDR3 is 12 amino acids.

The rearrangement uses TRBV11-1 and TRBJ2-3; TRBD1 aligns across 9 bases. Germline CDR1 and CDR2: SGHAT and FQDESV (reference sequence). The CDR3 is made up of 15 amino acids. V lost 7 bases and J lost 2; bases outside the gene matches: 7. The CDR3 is CASNSGTGFTDTQYF. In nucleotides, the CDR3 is TGTGCCAGCAACTCTGGGACAGGGTTCACAGATACGCAGTATTTT.

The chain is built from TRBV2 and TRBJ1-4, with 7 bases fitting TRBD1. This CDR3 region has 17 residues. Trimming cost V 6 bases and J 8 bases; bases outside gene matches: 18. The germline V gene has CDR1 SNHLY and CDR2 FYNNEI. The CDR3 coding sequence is TGTGCCAGCAGGACCAATCACAGGGGCCGCCGGTTGGAAAAACTGTTTTTT. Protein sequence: CASRTNHRGRRLEKLFF.

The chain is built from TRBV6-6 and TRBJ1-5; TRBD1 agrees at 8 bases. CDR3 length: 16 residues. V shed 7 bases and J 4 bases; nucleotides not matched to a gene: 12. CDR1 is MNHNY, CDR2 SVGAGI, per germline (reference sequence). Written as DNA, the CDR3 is TGTGCCAGCACCCTCCGGACAGGGATAGGGAATCAGCCCCAGCATTTT. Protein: CASTLRTGIGNQPQHF.

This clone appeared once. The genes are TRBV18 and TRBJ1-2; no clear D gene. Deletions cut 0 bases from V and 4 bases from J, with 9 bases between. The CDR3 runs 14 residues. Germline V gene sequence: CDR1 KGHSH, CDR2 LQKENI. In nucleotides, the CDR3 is TGTGCCAGCTCACCACCGGGCGTCGCCTATGGCTACACCTTC. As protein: CASSPPGVAYGYTF. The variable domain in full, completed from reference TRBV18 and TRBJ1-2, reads NAGVMQNPRHLVRRRGQEARLRCSPMKGHSHVYWYRQLPEEGLKFMVYLQKENIIDESGMPKERFSAEFPKEGPSILRIQQVVRGDSAAYFCASSPPGVAYGYTFGSGTRLTVV.

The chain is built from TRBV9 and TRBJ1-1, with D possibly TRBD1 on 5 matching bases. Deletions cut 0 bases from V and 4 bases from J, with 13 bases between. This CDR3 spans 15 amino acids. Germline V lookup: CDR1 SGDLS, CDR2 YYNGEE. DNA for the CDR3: TGTGCCAGCAGCGTAGGTCGGGACTTTAGCACTGAAGCTTTCTTT. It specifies CASSVGRDFSTEAFF. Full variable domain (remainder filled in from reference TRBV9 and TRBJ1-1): DSGVTQTPKHLITATGQRVTLRCSPRSGDLSVYWYQQSLDQGLQFLIQYYNGEERAKGNILERFSAQQFPDLHSELNLSSLELGDSALYFCASSVGRDFSTEAFFGQGTRLTVV.

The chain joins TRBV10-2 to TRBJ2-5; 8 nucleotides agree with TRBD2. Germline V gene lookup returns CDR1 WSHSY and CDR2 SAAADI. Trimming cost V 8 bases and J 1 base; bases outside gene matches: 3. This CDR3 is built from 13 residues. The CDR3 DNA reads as TGCGCCAGCGGCGGGAGGACCCAAGAGACCCAGTACTTC. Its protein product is CASGGRTQETQYF.

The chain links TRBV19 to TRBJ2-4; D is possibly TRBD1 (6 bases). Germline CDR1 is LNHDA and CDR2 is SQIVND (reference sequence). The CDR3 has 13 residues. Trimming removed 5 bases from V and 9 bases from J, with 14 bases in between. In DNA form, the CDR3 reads TGTGCCAGTAGTCCTCCCGGGACATCCATTCAGTACTTC. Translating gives CASSPPGTSIQYF.

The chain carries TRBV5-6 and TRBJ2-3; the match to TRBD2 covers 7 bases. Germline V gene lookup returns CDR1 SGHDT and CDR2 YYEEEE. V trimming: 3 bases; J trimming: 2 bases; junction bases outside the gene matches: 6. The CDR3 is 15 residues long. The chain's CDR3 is CASSYRAGPTDTQYF. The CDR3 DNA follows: TGTGCCAGCAGCTACCGAGCGGGGCCCACAGATACGCAGTATTTT.

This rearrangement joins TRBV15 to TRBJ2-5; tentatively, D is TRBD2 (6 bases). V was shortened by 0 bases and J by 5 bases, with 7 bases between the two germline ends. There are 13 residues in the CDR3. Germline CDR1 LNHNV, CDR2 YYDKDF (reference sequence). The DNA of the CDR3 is TGTGCCACCAGCAGAGATCGGGGGGAGACCCAGTACTTC. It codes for CATSRDRGETQYF.

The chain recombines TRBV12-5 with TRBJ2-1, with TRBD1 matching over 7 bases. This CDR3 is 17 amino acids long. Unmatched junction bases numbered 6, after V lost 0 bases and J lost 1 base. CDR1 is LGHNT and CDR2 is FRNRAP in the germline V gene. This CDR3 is CASGLVLGRGSYNEQFF. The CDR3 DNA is TGTGCTAGTGGTTTGGTACTGGGCAGGGGGTCCTACAATGAGCAGTTCTTC.

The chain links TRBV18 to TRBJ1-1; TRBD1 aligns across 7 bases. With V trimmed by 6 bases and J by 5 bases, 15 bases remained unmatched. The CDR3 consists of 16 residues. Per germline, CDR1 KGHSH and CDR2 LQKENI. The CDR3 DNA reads TGTGCCAGCTCCCAGACAGGGAGTTTCGTTAATACTGAAGCTTTCTTT. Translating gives CASSQTGSFVNTEAFF. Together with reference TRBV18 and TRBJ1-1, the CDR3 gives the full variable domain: NAGVMQNPRHLVRRRGQEARLRCSPMKGHSHVYWYRQLPEEGLKFMVYLQKENIIDESGMPKERFSAEFPKEGPSILRIQQVVRGDSAAYFCASSQTGSFVNTEAFFGQGTRLTVV.

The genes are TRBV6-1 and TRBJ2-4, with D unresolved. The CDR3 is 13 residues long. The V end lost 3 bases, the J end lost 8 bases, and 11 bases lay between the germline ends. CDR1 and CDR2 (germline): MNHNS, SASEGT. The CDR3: CASSDRVVDIQYF. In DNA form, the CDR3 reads TGTGCCAGCAGTGACCGGGTTGTTGACATTCAGTACTTC.

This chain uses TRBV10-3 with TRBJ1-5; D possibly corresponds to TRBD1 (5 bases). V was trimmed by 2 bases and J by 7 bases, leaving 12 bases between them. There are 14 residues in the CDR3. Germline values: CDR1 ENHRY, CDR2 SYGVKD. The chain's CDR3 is CAISEGQGGQPQHF. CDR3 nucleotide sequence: TGTGCCATCAGTGAGGGGCAGGGAGGCCAGCCCCAGCATTTT.

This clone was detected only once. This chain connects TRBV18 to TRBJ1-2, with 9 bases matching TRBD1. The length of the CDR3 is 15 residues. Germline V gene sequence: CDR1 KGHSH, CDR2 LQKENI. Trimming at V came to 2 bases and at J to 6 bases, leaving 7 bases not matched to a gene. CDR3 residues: CASSPGTGQTHGYTF. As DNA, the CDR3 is TGTGCCAGCTCACCAGGGACAGGGCAGACTCATGGCTACACCTTC.